The present T cell receptor beta chain was sequenced within a study of blood T cells in healthy people across ages. Notes on the study in general: The study regarded diversity estimates from one million T cells as underestimates. The fall in TCR beta diversity per million T cells was roughly linear with age. The CMV status of each donor remained undetermined, and this could have confounded shifts in expanded clonotypes.

Germline V gene lookup returns CDR1 SGHTA and CDR2 FQGNSA. This CDR3 contains 14 residues. The V end was cut by 5 bases, the J end by 11 bases, with 21 bases between. Combining a sample-barcoded 5' primer with a J-beta primer mix, a second PCR ran for roughly 7 to 11 cycles. Each CDR3 protein is one row after TCRdb ran MiXCR on the 5' RACE reads. This table holds approximately 1.5 million distinct CDR3 sequences, 35% to 45% found once. About this clonotype: Its specificity is not known.

The chain uses TRBV7-2 and TRBJ2-5; D is possibly TRBD1 (6 bases). The sequenced material came from blood. This TCR derives from a woman aged 18 to 35 in good health. The CDR3: CASSTDRAINEQYF. For the CDR3, the DNA is TGTGCCAGCAGCACGGACAGAGCAATCAATGAGCAGTACTTC.